These 25 T cell receptor beta chains were all obtained from the same sample, sequenced in a study of blood T cell repertoires in COVID-19. This table comes from immunoSEQ multiplex PCR, and its TCRdb copy is limited to in-frame clones, with some not included. The repertoire has roughly 200,000 clones, 90% of them found once; the top ten carry less than 0.7%. The sequencing sample was made of peripheral blood. These receptor sequences come from a man aged 45 to 65 with acute or convalescent COVID-19.

The gene calls are TRBV5-8 and TRBJ2-3; a possible D gene is TRBD1 (7 bases). The V gene's germline CDR1 is SGHTS and CDR2 YDEGEE. The CDR3 contains 17 residues. Trimming removed 4 bases at V and 3 bases at J, with 21 bases between. In DNA form, the CDR3 reads TGTGCCAGCAGCCCACATCAGGGGGGAGGACGGACAGATACGCAGTATTTT. Protein product: CASSPHQGGGRTDTQYF. The full variable domain, completed using reference TRBV5-8 and TRBJ2-3, is EAGVTQSPTHLIKTRGQQATLRCSPISGHTSVYWYQQALGLGLQFLLWYDEGEERNRGNFPPRFSGRQFPNYSSELNVNALELEDSALYLCASSPHQGGGRTDTQYFGPGTRLTVL.

V and J are TRBV10-3 and TRBJ1-5; TRBD1 matches at 9 bases. Germline CDR1 and CDR2: ENHRY and SYGVKD. J gave up 1 base and V 10 bases, and 17 bases lay outside the gene matches. The CDR3 spans 18 residues. CDR3 sequence (DNA): TGTGCCAGGGGCGTCCGGGACAGGGACCGTGAAAGCAATCAGCCCCAGCATTTT. Encoded protein: CARGVRDRDRESNQPQHF.

V and J are TRBV4-1 and TRBJ1-1; D is possibly TRBD1 (5 bases). Looked up from germline, CDR1 is MGHRA and CDR2 is YSYEKL. V gave up 0 bases and J gave up 5 bases, with 13 bases separating them. This CDR3 is built from 15 residues. The chain's CDR3 is CASSQEASGRTEAFF. In DNA form, the CDR3 reads TGCGCCAGCAGCCAAGAGGCGTCAGGGCGAACTGAAGCTTTCTTT.

The gene calls are TRBV27 and TRBJ2-6; D not certain. V was trimmed by 5 bases and J by 0 bases, leaving 8 bases between them. CDR1 MNHEY and CDR2 SMNVEV come from the germline V gene (reference sequence). The CDR3 is 15 residues long. In DNA, the CDR3 is TGTGCCAGCAGTGCACCGAGCTCTGGGGCCAACGTCCTGACTTTC. As protein: CASSAPSSGANVLTF. Full variable domain (missing parts from reference TRBV27 and TRBJ2-6): EAQVTQNPRYLITVTGKKLTVTCSQNMNHEYMSWYRQDPGLGLRQIYYSMNVEVTDKGDVPEGYKVSRKEKRNFPLILESPSPNQTSLYFCASSAPSSGANVLTFGAGSRLTVL.

This chain connects TRBV5-6 to TRBJ2-7; no clear D gene. The germline CDR1 and CDR2 sequences are SGHDT and YYEEEE. The CDR3 is 15 amino acids. V was trimmed by 4 bases and J by 6 bases, leaving 20 bases between them. The CDR3: CASSQVALTGFEQYV. Written as DNA, the CDR3 is TGTGCCAGCAGCCAGGTTGCTCTTACTGGTTTCGAGCAGTACGTC.

This clone is a singleton in its sample. The chain employs TRBV4-2 and TRBJ2-6; D is possibly TRBD1 (7 bases). V gave up 3 bases and J gave up 4 bases, with 22 bases separating them. Germline V CDR1 and CDR2: LGHNA, YNFKEQ. The CDR3 totals 19 residues. The CDR3 protein is CASSQEGDSYFSGANVLTF. The CDR3 region has the DNA TGTGCCAGCAGCCAGGAGGGGGACAGTTACTTCTCAGGGGCCAACGTCCTGACTTTC.

This clone appeared a single time. The rearrangement links TRBV25-1 to TRBJ1-1; D unresolved. The CDR3 is made up of 13 amino acids. Trimming removed 2 bases at V and 1 base at J, with 5 bases between. Germline assignment: CDR1 MGHDK and CDR2 SYGVNS. Written as DNA, the CDR3 is TGTGCCAGCAGTGAAGTGGCGAACACTGAAGCTTTCTTT. Encoded protein: CASSEVANTEAFF.

V usage is TRBV19 and J usage is TRBJ1-4, with D tentatively TRBD1 (5 bases). The CDR3 totals 13 residues. Trimming shortened V by 2 bases and J by 8 bases, and 9 bases separated the two germline ends. The V gene's germline CDR1 is LNHDA and CDR2 SQIVND (reference sequence). CDR3 in DNA: TGTGCCAGTAGTATACAGGGTGGAGAAAAACTGTTTTTT. This encodes CASSIQGGEKLFF.

V usage is TRBV6-6 and J usage is TRBJ1-1; D gene uncertain. The V gene lost 0 bases and the J gene lost 1 base, with 9 bases spanning the gap. In germline, CDR1 is MNHNY, CDR2 SVGAGI (reference sequence). The CDR3 has 15 amino acids. CDR3: CASSYSLQTNTEAFF. For the CDR3, the DNA is TGTGCCAGCAGTTACTCGCTACAGACGAACACTGAAGCTTTCTTT.

In its sample, this clone was seen a few times. The chain recombines TRBV4-2 with TRBJ2-2; TRBD1 matches 7 bases. The length of the CDR3 is 16 residues. Germline trimming cut 4 bases from V and 5 bases from J; bases unmatched to any gene: 10. Germline CDR1 and CDR2: LGHNA and YNFKEQ. The CDR3 is CASSLRDRDFTGELFF. The CDR3, as DNA: TGTGCCAGCAGCCTCCGGGACAGAGACTTTACCGGGGAGCTGTTTTTT.

This rearrangement joins TRBV4-2 to TRBJ2-7, with 7 nucleotides matching TRBD2. Germline V gives CDR1 LGHNA, CDR2 YNFKEQ. CDR3 length: 16 amino acids. J gave up 7 bases and V 0 bases, and 12 bases lay outside the gene matches. CDR3 bases: TGTGCCAGCAGCCAAGATACGCGGGAGTATTCGGTTGAGCAGTACTTC. Translation gives CASSQDTREYSVEQYF.

The chain combines TRBV6-6 with TRBJ1-6, with 7 positions matching TRBD1. This CDR3 has 16 amino acids. Germline V gene lookup returns CDR1 MNHNY and CDR2 SVGAGI (reference sequence). Losses at the gene ends were 5 bases for V and 7 bases for J; bases not matched to a gene: 11. The CDR3 spells CASSPLRTGENSPLHF. The CDR3 DNA reads as TGTGCCAGCAGTCCGCTAAGAACAGGGGAGAATTCACCCCTCCACTTT.

The rearrangement joins TRBV5-1 to TRBJ1-2, with a tentative D call TRBD1 (6 bases). This CDR3 region has 14 residues. V was shortened by 0 bases and J by 7 bases, with 13 bases between the two germline ends. In germline, CDR1 is SGHRS, CDR2 YFSETQ. The DNA of the CDR3 is TGCGCCAGCAGCTTGGGGGGGCAGACGGGTGGCTACACCTTC. Its protein is CASSLGGQTGGYTF.

The chain links TRBV9 to TRBJ2-2; 10 bases agree with TRBD2. The junction had 4 bases not matched to a gene; V was cut back by 4 bases and J by 7 bases. Germline V gives CDR1 SGDLS, CDR2 YYNGEE. This CDR3 comprises 14 residues. As DNA, the CDR3 is TGTGCCAGCAGCCCCCCTAGCGGGGGCGGGGAGCTGTTTTTT. Translating it yields CASSPPSGGGELFF.

The chain links TRBV30 to TRBJ1-5; D remains unclear. The V and J ends lost 2 bases and 9 bases respectively, with 14 bases between them. This CDR3 is 13 amino acids long. Germline V CDR1 and CDR2: GTSNPN, SVGIG (reference sequence). CDR3 sequence reads: CAWSSIFLGPQHF. DNA of the CDR3: TGTGCCTGGAGTTCCATCTTTCTCGGGCCCCAGCATTTT.

The chain uses TRBV19 and TRBJ2-3, with 7 bases fitting TRBD1. The CDR3 covers 15 residues. The germline gives CDR1 LNHDA, CDR2 SQIVND (reference sequence). Germline trimming cut 7 bases from V and 0 bases from J; bases unmatched to any gene: 7. The CDR3: CASNLPGGSTDTQYF. CDR3 nucleotides: TGTGCCAGTAACCTTCCAGGGGGTAGCACAGATACGCAGTATTTT.

This clone was seen once. This chain uses TRBV5-1 with TRBJ2-5; possible D gene TRBD1, 6 bases. V was trimmed by 7 bases and J by 0 bases, leaving 10 bases between them. This CDR3 comprises 13 residues. The germline gives CDR1 SGHRS, CDR2 YFSETQ. The CDR3 DNA is TGCGCCAGCGGGGGCACATACCAAGAGACCCAGTACTTC. It yields the protein CASGGTYQETQYF.

The chain carries TRBV10-3 and TRBJ1-5; D uncertain. This CDR3 is built from 15 residues. V shed 0 bases and J shed 0 bases, with 6 bases lying between them. From germline, CDR1 is ENHRY and CDR2 SYGVKD. Here the CDR3 reads CAISESLASNQPQHF. CDR3 coding DNA: TGTGCCATCAGTGAGTCGTTGGCTAGCAATCAGCCCCAGCATTTT.

In nucleotides, the CDR3 is TGTGCCAGCAGCTTAGGGACAGGGTGGGGGAATGAGCAGTTCTTC. As protein: CASSLGTGWGNEQFF. V and J are TRBV7-2 and TRBJ2-1, with 8 bases aligning to TRBD1. V shed 1 base, J shed 7 bases, and the junction held 6 bases outside the gene matches. Looked up from germline, CDR1 is SGHTA and CDR2 is FQGNSA. The CDR3 is made up of 15 amino acids. Using reference TRBV7-2 and TRBJ2-1 for the parts outside the CDR3, the full variable domain is GAGVSQSPSNKVTEKGKDVELRCDPISGHTALYWYRQSLGQGLEFLIYFQGNSAPDKSGLPSDRFSAERTGGSVSTLTIQRTQQEDSAVYLCASSLGTGWGNEQFFGPGTRLTVL.

V is TRBV5-1 and J is TRBJ1-4; no definite D call. Germline CDR1 is SGHRS and CDR2 is YFSETQ. The CDR3 runs to 15 residues. Between the trimmed V and J ends, which lost 4 bases and 2 bases, there was a span of 12 bases. The CDR3 is CASSLSGRTNEKLFF. The DNA of the CDR3 is TGCGCCAGCAGCCTCTCGGGGAGGACTAATGAAAAACTGTTTTTT.

The V and J genes are TRBV27 and TRBJ2-7; 7 nucleotides match TRBD2. V lost 5 bases, J lost 3 bases, and 7 bases stayed unmatched. The V gene's germline CDR1 is MNHEY and CDR2 SMNVEV (reference sequence). This CDR3 comprises 14 residues. CDR3 sequence (DNA): TGTGCCAGCAGTCGCGGGAGAGTCGGCTACGAGCAGTACTTC. It encodes CASSRGRVGYEQYF.

In its sample, this clone was seen once. The chain has TRBV7-6 and TRBJ1-4; perhaps TRBD1 as D (6 bases). The CDR3 runs to 17 residues. Trimming pared 4 bases from V and 2 bases from J, leaving 17 bases between. Germline CDR1 is SGHVS and CDR2 is FNYEAQ. CDR3 amino acids: CASSYSGMGATNEKLFF. CDR3 sequence (DNA): TGTGCCAGCAGCTACTCCGGTATGGGGGCCACTAATGAAAAACTGTTTTTT.

This chain links TRBV19 with TRBJ2-3, with 10 bases fitting TRBD1. V dropped 4 bases and J dropped 4; count of bases not matched to a gene: 2. Germline CDR1 and CDR2: LNHDA and SQIVND (reference sequence). The CDR3 sequence is 14 residues long. The CDR3 sequence: CASSKDRGADTQYF. The CDR3 DNA follows: TGTGCCAGTAGTAAGGACAGGGGGGCAGATACGCAGTATTTT.

J is TRBJ1-3 and V is TRBV9; D perhaps matches TRBD1 (5 bases). The CDR3 totals 18 residues. The germline gives CDR1 SGDLS, CDR2 YYNGEE. The germline V and J ends were trimmed by 4 bases and 0 bases, with 20 bases remaining between them. For the CDR3, the DNA is TGTGCCAGCAGCTCGACAGACCGTCCCTCTCTCTCTGGAAACACCATATATTTT. It specifies CASSSTDRPSLSGNTIYF.

The CDR3 spells CASSLGGAGNTIYF. The DNA for the CDR3 is TGTGCCAGCAGCTTAGGGGGGGCTGGAAACACCATATATTTT. V gene TRBV7-8 combines with J gene TRBJ1-3; tentative D call: TRBD1 (5 bases). The CDR3 spans 14 residues. Germline CDR1 SGHVS, CDR2 FQNEAQ. Trimming took 1 base from V and 2 from J, leaving 6 bases between them.